This T cell receptor beta chain came from a study of blood T cells in healthy people across ages. From germline, CDR1 is WSHSY and CDR2 SAAADI. V shed 5 bases and J 9 bases; nucleotides not matched to a gene: 10. The length of the CDR3 is 14 residues. It was with a sample-barcoded 5' primer and a J-beta primer mix that a second PCR of about 7 to 12 cycles was run. Each CDR3 protein gets one entry after TCRdb re-called the 5' RACE reads with MiXCR. The data show 550,000 to 600,000 distinct CDR3 sequences, roughly 43% seen once. The TCR originated in an elderly man in good health. The chain carries TRBV10-2 and TRBJ1-1, with 9 bases that match TRBD1. The sequenced sample consisted of blood. The CDR3 loop is CASSPGTGLGQAFF. CDR3 bases: TGCGCCAGCAGTCCCGGGACAGGGCTCGGTCAAGCTTTCTTT.